Described below is a single TCR beta chain sequence and its context. The antigen is undetermined. Germline trimming cut 8 bases from V and 7 bases from J; bases unmatched to any gene: 5. The germline gives CDR1 SNHLY, CDR2 FYNNEI. The CDR3 has 12 amino acids. This record comes from a study of T cells in localized non-small cell lung cancer. Clones were sequenced by immunoSEQ multiplex PCR, and TCRdb holds only the in-frame ones, with some missing. Altogether about 77,000 clones are present, more than 75% being singletons, with the ten largest covering roughly 20%. Study results and limitations: Adjacent lung held a median roughly 60 of the top 100 tumor clones. Sequencing covered just one tumor region, so heterogeneity cannot be ruled out.

Sample: peripheral blood, taken before any cancer treatment. The clonotype originates from a woman aged 35 to 70 with stage I squamous cell lung carcinoma. This chain uses TRBV2 with TRBJ2-1, with 7 bases that match TRBD2. CDR3 region: CASGGRDNEQFF. CDR3 coding DNA: TGTGCCAGCGGAGGGAGGGATAATGAGCAGTTCTTC.